This TCR beta chain was retrieved from a study of tumor-infiltrating lymphocytes in localized non-small cell lung cancer. Profiled with immunoSEQ multiplex PCR; TCRdb holds only in-frame clones, not every one. The sample consists of tens of thousands of clones, roughly 63% of them appearing once. This CDR3 spans 14 amino acids. Germline V lookup: CDR1 LNHNV, CDR2 YYDKDF (reference sequence). The V and J ends lost 6 bases and 0 bases respectively, with 12 bases between them. This TCR came from a human donor with non-small cell lung cancer. The sequenced material came from lung tumor tissue. The chain combines TRBV15 with TRBJ2-7; D perhaps matches TRBD2 (5 bases). Here the CDR3 reads CATSGGGSSYEQYF. Here the CDR3 DNA reads TGTGCCACCAGTGGAGGTGGGAGCTCCTACGAGCAGTACTTC. Variable domain in full (rest from reference TRBV15 and TRBJ2-7): DAMVIQNPRYQVTQFGKPVTLSCSQTLNHNVMYWYQQKSSQAPKLLFHYYDKDFNNEADTPDNFQSRRPNTSFCFLDIRSPGLGDTAMYLCATSGGGSSYEQYFGPGTRLTVT.